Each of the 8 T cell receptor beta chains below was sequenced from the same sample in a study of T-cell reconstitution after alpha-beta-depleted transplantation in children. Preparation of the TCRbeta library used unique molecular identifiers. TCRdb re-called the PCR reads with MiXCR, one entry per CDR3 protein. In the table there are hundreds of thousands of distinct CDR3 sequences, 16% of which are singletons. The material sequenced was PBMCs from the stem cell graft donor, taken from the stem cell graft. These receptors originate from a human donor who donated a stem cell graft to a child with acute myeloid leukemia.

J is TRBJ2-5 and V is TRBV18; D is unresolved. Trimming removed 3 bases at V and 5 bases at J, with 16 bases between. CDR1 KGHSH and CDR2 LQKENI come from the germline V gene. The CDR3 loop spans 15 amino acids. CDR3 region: CASSPLQSVEETQYF. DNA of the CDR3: TGTGCCAGCTCACCCCTCCAAAGCGTCGAGGAGACCCAGTACTTC.

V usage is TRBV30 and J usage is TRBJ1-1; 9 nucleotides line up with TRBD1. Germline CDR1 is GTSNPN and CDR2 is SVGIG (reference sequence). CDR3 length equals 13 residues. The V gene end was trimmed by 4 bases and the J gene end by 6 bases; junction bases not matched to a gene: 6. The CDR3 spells CAWTRDREAEAFF. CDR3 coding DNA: TGTGCCTGGACCCGGGACAGGGAAGCTGAAGCTTTCTTT. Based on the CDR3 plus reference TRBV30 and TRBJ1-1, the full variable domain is SQTIHQWPATLVQPVGSPLSLECTVEGTSNPNLYWYRQAAGRGLQLLFYSVGIGQISSEVPQNLSASRPQDRQFILSSKKLLLSDSGFYLCAWTRDREAEAFFGQGTRLTVV.

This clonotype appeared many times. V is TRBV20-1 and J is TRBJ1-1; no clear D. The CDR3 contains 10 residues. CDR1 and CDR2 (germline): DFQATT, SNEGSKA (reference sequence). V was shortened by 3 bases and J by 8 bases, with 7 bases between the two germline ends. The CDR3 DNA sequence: TGCAGTGCTAGGCAGCAAGAAGCTTTCTTT. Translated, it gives CSARQQEAFF.

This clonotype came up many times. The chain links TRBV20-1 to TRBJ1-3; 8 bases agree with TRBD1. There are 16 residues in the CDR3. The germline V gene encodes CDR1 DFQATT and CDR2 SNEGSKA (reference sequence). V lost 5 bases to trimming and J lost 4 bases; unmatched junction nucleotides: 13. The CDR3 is CSASSPGQVLGNTIYF. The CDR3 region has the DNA TGCAGTGCTTCATCTCCGGGACAGGTTTTGGGAAACACCATATATTTT.

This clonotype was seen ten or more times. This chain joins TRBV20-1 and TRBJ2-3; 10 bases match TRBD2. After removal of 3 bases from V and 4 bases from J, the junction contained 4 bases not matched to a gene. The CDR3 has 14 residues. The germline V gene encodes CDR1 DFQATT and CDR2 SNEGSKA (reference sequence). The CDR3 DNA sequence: TGCAGTGCTAGCCTAGCGGGGGTGGCAGATACGCAGTATTTT. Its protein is CSASLAGVADTQYF.

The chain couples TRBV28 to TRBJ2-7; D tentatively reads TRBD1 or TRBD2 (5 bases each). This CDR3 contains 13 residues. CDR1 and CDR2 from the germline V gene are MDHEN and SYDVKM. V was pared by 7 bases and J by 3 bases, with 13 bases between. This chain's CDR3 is CASIGASGYEQYF. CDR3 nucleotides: TGTGCCAGCATCGGGGCCTCAGGCTACGAGCAGTACTTC.

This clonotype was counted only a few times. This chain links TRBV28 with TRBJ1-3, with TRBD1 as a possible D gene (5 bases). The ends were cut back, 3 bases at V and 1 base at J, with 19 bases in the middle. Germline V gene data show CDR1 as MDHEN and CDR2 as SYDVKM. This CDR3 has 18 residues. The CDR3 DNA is TGTGCCAGCAGTTTTTGGGGCACGACGGGAAAATCTGGAAACACCATATATTTT. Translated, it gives CASSFWGTTGKSGNTIYF. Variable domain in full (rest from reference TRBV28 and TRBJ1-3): DVKVTQSSRYLVKRTGEKVFLECVQDMDHENMFWYRQDPGLGLRLIYFSYDVKMKEKGDIPEGYSVSREKKERFSLILESASTNQTSMYLCASSFWGTTGKSGNTIYFGEGSWLTVV.

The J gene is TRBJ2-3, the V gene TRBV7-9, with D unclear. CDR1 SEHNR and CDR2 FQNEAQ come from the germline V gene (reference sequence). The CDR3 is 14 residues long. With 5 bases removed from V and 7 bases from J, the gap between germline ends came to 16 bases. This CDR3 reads CASSGERSDNTQYF. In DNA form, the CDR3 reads TGTGCCAGCAGCGGAGAACGGTCCGACAATACGCAGTATTTT.